This T cell receptor (beta chain) emerged from a study of OX40 agonist ivuxolimab in advanced cancers. Blood sampling took place at baseline, cycle 4 day 1, and cycle 7 day 1. The germline V gene encodes CDR1 SGHTA and CDR2 FQGNSA. This CDR3 is 16 amino acids long. V was clipped by 5 bases and J by 0 bases, with 16 bases between them. For this clone: Its antigen is undetermined.

The protocol was immunoSEQ multiplex PCR, while the TCRdb copy is restricted to in-frame clones and leaves out a portion. The repertoire has 40,000 to 45,000 clones, 80% of them found once; the top ten carry less than 11%. Points from the study as a whole: Dose levels from 0.1 to 3.0 mg/kg saw CD4+ and CD8+ blood T cells expand clonally by week 6.

V is TRBV7-2 and J is TRBJ1-1; D call uncertain. The sequence was obtained from an adult with an advanced solid tumor such as melanoma, head and neck, liver or kidney cancer. The sample here was CD4+ or CD8+ T cells sorted from blood, taken in a trial of the OX40 agonist ivuxolimab. CDR3 in amino acids: CASSPRRPFLNTEAFF. The CDR3 nucleotides are TGTGCCAGCAGCCCAAGACGGCCCTTCCTGAACACTGAAGCTTTCTTT.